This T cell receptor beta chain was recovered during a study of OX40 agonist ivuxolimab in advanced cancers. The CDR3 has 16 amino acids. After removal of 5 bases from V and 7 bases from J, the junction contained 15 bases not matched to a gene. The germline V gene encodes CDR1 SGHTA and CDR2 FQGNSA. Sequencing used immunoSEQ multiplex PCR; TCRdb keeps in-frame clones, though not all of them. Among approximately 18,000 clones, 86% were seen once, and the ten largest hold around a sixth. The clonotype originates from an adult with an advanced solid tumor such as melanoma, head and neck, liver or kidney cancer. The source material was CD4+ or CD8+ T cells sorted from blood, sampled in a trial of the OX40 agonist ivuxolimab. The V and J genes are TRBV7-2 and TRBJ2-7; 9 nucleotides align to TRBD1. CDR3 bases: TGTGCCAGCAGCACCCTGGCCGGACAGGGGTTGGTGGAGCAGTACTTC. It translates to CASSTLAGQGLVEQYF.